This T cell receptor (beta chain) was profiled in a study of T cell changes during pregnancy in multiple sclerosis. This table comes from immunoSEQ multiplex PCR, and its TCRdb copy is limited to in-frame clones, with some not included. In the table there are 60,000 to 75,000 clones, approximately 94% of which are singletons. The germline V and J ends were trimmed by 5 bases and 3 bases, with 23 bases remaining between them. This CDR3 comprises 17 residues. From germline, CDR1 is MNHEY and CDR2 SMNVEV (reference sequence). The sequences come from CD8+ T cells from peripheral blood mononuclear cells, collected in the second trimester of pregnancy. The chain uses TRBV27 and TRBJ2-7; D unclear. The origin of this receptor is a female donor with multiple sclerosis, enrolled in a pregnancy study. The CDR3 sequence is CASSPTESIVLGYEQYF. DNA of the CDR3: TGTGCCAGCAGTCCGACGGAGTCGATCGTTTTGGGCTACGAGCAGTACTTC.